Described below is a single TCR beta chain sequence and its context. This record comes from a study of OX40 agonist ivuxolimab in advanced cancers. CDR3 length equals 12 residues. Trimming left V 8 bases short and J 4 bases short, with 9 bases between. CDR1 is MNHEY, CDR2 SVGAGI, per germline. Clones were read by immunoSEQ multiplex PCR, and TCRdb kept only the in-frame ones, dropping some. The repertoire holds 90,000 to 100,000 clones, with roughly four fifths as singletons. This TCR was recovered from an adult with an advanced solid tumor such as melanoma, head and neck, liver or kidney cancer. This specimen consisted of CD4+ or CD8+ T cells sorted from blood, obtained in a trial of the OX40 agonist ivuxolimab. The chain recombines TRBV6-5 with TRBJ2-1, with a possible D match to TRBD2 (5 bases). The CDR3 loop reads CASGRGYNEQFF. DNA of the CDR3: TGTGCCAGCGGCAGAGGGTACAATGAGCAGTTCTTC.